The 8 T cell receptor beta chains reported below all come from one sample, sequenced in a study of CD8+CD57+ T cells in acquired aplastic anemia. Genomic DNA served as template for TCR beta VDJ and CDR3 profiling. Via MiXCR, TCRdb re-called the reads, giving one row per CDR3 protein. This table holds 190,000 or so distinct CDR3 sequences, less than 60% found once. Before being chosen for sequencing, patients had shown CD8+CD57+ cell expansion by flow cytometry. Sequencing was done on a sample of sorted CD4+, CD8+, or CD8+CD57+ T cells (not recorded which) from PBMCs. Receptor source: a human donor with aplastic anemia.

In this sample, this clonotype turned up a few times. At one boundary the junction diverges from the germline segment, which might be a read error. The chain uses TRBV6-1 and TRBJ2-7, with D unresolved. Germline CDR1 MNHNS, CDR2 SASEGT. The CDR3 has 14 amino acids. CDR3 bases: TGTGCCAGCGTTCTAATGGGCAGCTCCTACGAGCGGTACTTC. It is translated as CASVLMGSSYERYF.

This clonotype appeared once. The chain recombines TRBV20-1 with TRBJ1-2; 7 bases match TRBD1. Losses at the gene ends were 2 bases for V and 4 bases for J; bases not matched to a gene: 13. CDR1 is DFQATT and CDR2 is SNEGSKA in the germline V gene (reference sequence). The CDR3 contains 16 residues. The CDR3 protein is CSARPDSTGSFYGYTF. For the CDR3, the DNA is TGCAGTGCTAGACCTGATTCGACAGGGTCCTTCTATGGCTACACCTTC.

The chain recombines TRBV7-2 with TRBJ2-7, with 9 nucleotides matching TRBD2. CDR3 length: 16 amino acids. CDR1 and CDR2 from the germline V gene are SGHTA and FQGNSA. The V gene end was trimmed by 3 bases and the J gene end by 1 base; junction bases not matched to a gene: 7. The CDR3 region has the DNA TGTGCCAGCAGCTTGACCTTAGCGGGGGAGTCCTACGAGCAGTACTTC. This gives the protein CASSLTLAGESYEQYF.

V is TRBV5-1 and J is TRBJ1-5; D not resolved. The length of the CDR3 is 15 residues. Germline loops: CDR1 SGHRS, CDR2 YFSETQ. Trimming took off 2 bases at V and 2 bases at J, with 11 bases between the two ends. In nucleotides, the CDR3 is TGCGCCAGCAGCTTCGGACTGGGAGGCAATCAGCCCCAGCATTTT. This sequence encodes CASSFGLGGNQPQHF.

This clonotype was seen ten or more times. The chain uses TRBV4-2 and TRBJ1-1, with no clear D. The V and J ends lost 0 bases and 0 bases respectively, with 8 bases between them. The germline CDR1 and CDR2 sequences are LGHNA and YNFKEQ. This CDR3 region has 15 residues. CDR3 amino acids: CASSQDGRLNTEAFF. The CDR3 DNA follows: TGTGCCAGCAGCCAAGACGGCCGATTGAACACTGAAGCTTTCTTT.

The V and J genes are TRBV18 and TRBJ1-5, with 10 bases aligning to TRBD1. This CDR3 spans 16 amino acids. J lost 0 bases, V lost 3 bases, and 2 bases had no gene match. CDR1 is KGHSH and CDR2 is LQKENI in the germline V gene. In DNA, the CDR3 is TGTGCCAGCTCACCGGGACAGGGGACTAGCAATCAGCCCCAGCATTTT. This sequence encodes CASSPGQGTSNQPQHF. The full variable domain, rest sourced from reference TRBV18 and TRBJ1-5, is NAGVMQNPRHLVRRRGQEARLRCSPMKGHSHVYWYRQLPEEGLKFMVYLQKENIIDESGMPKERFSAEFPKEGPSILRIQQVVRGDSAAYFCASSPGQGTSNQPQHFGDGTRLSIL.

Only one count was recorded for this clonotype. An end of the junction differs from the germline gene, which may be a read error. The J gene is TRBJ2-3, the V gene TRBV7-9; 12 nucleotides line up with TRBD2. This CDR3 spans 14 amino acids. Germline loops: CDR1 SEHNR, CDR2 FQNEAQ (reference sequence). The CDR3 nucleotides read TGTGCCAGCAGCCTAGCGGGGGGGGTAGATACGCAGTATTTT. Encoded protein: CASSLAGGVDTQYF. The entire variable domain, with the rest obtained from reference TRBV7-9 and TRBJ2-3, is as follows: DTGVSQNPRHKITKRGQNVTFRCDPISEHNRLYWYRQTLGQGPEFLTYFQNEAQLEKSRLLSDRFSAERPKGSFSTLEIQRTEQGDSAMYLCASSLAGGVDTQYFGPGTRLTVL.

The chain couples TRBV6-5 to TRBJ1-2; tentatively, D is TRBD1 (6 bases). V was trimmed by 2 bases and J by 8 bases, leaving 12 bases between them. The CDR3 loop spans 13 amino acids. CDR1 is MNHEY, CDR2 SVGAGI, per germline. CDR3 sequence reads: CASSYGGTDGYTF. The CDR3 bases are TGTGCCAGCAGTTACGGGGGCACCGACGGCTACACCTTC.